The clone carrying this T cell receptor (beta chain) has ten or more counts. CDR1 LNHDA and CDR2 SQIVND come from the germline V gene (reference sequence). The V end was cut by 9 bases, the J end by 1 base, with 15 bases between. The CDR3 has 14 amino acids. Original data processing: Using the CDR3 differences seen across clinicopathological groups, the authors built a distant-metastasis classifier for papillary thyroid cancer, which was meant to discriminate distant-metastatic patients. TCRdb reprocessed the PCR reads via MiXCR. None of the V and J calls come from the authors' own analysis; TCRdb made them. The sample includes 31,000 or so clones, under 30% of them seen just once. The entry originates in a study of metastatic and nonmetastatic thyroid tumors. Until they underwent thyroid surgery, no patient had received any treatment.

This chain joins TRBV19 and TRBJ1-1; the D gene is possibly TRBD1 (5 bases). The clonotype comes from a female donor with papillary thyroid cancer or a benign thyroid nodule (not recorded which). Some clones in this sample may be carry-over from other donors' samples. The specimen sequenced was blood. Here the CDR3 DNA reads TGTGCCAGCGTCCCGGTTGGGACGAACACTGAAGCTTTCTTT. Translating gives CASVPVGTNTEAFF.